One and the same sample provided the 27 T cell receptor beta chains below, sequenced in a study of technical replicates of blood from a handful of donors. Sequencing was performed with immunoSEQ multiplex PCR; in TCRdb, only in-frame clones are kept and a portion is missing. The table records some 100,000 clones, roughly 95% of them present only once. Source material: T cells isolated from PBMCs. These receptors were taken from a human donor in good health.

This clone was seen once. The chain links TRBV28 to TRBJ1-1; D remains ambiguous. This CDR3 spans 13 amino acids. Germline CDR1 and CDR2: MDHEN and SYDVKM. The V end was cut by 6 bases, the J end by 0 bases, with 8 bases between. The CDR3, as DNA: TGTGCCAGCAGGGAACAGCTGAACACTGAAGCTTTCTTT. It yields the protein CASREQLNTEAFF.

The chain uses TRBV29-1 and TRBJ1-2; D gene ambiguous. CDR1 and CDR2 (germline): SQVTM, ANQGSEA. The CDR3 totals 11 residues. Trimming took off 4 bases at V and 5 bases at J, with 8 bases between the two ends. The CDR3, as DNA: TGCAGCGTTGCGGCGGTTTATGGCTACACCTTC. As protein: CSVAAVYGYTF.

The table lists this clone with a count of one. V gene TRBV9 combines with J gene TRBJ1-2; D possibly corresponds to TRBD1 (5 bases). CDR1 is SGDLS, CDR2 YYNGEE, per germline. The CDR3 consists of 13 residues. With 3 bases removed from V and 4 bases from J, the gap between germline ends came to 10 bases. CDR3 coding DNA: TGTGCCAGCAGCGGCTACAGGACCTATGGCTACACCTTC. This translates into CASSGYRTYGYTF.

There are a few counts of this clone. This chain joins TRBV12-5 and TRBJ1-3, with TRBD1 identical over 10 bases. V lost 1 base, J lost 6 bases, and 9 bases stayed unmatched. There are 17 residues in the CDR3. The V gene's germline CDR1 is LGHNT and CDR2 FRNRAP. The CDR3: CASGLALGQGIINTIYF. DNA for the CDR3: TGTGCTAGTGGTTTGGCCCTGGGACAGGGGATAATAAACACCATATATTTT.

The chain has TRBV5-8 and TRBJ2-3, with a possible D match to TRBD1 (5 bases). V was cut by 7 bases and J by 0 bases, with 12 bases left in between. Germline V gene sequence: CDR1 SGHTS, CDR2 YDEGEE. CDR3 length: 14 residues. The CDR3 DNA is TGTGCCAGCGCCAGGGAAACTAGCACAGATACGCAGTATTTT. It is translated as CASARETSTDTQYF.

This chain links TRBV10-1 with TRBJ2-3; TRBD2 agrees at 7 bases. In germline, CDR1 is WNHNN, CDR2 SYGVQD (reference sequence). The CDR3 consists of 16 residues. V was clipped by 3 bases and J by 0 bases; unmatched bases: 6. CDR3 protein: CASSDQRGISTDTQYF. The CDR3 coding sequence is TGCGCCAGCAGTGATCAGCGGGGAATCAGCACAGATACGCAGTATTTT.

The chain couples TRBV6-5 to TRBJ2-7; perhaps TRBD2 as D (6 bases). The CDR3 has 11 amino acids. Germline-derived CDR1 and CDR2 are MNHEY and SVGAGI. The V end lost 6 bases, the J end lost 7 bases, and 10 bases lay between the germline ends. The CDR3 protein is CASRQSGEQYF. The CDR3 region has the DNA TGTGCCAGCAGACAAAGCGGGGAGCAGTACTTC.

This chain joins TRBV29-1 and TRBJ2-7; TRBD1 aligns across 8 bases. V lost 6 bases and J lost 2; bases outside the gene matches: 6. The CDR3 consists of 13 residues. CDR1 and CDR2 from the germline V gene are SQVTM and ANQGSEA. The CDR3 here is CSVGTGGTYEQYF. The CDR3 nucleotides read TGCAGCGTGGGGACAGGAGGAACCTACGAGCAGTACTTC.

CDR3 region: CASSPLGQGYNEQFF. DNA for the CDR3: TGTGCCAGCAGTCCGTTGGGACAGGGCTACAATGAGCAGTTCTTC. This sequence joins TRBV7-8 and TRBJ2-1; TRBD1 matches 9 bases. Germline trimming cut 6 bases from V and 3 bases from J; bases unmatched to any gene: 6. In germline, CDR1 is SGHVS, CDR2 FQNEAQ. The CDR3 covers 15 residues.

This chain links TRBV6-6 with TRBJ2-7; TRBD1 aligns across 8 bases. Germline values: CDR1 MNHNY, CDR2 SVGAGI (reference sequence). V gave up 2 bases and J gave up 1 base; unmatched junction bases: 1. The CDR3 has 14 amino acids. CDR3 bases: TGTGCCAGCAGTTACGGACAGGGTTCCTACGAGCAGTACTTC. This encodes CASSYGQGSYEQYF.

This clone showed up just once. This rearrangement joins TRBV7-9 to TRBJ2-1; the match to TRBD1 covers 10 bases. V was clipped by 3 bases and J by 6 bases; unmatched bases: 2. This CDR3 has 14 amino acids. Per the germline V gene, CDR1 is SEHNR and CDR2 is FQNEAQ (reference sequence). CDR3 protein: CASSFGTGVNEQFF. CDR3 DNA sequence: TGTGCCAGCAGCTTCGGGACAGGGGTCAATGAGCAGTTCTTC.

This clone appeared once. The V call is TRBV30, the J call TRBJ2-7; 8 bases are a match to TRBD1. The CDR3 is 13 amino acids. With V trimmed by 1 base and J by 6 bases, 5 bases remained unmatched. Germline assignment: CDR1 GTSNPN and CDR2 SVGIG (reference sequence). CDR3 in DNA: TGTGCCTGGAGTGAGGACAGGGATACCGAGCAGTACTTC. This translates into CAWSEDRDTEQYF.

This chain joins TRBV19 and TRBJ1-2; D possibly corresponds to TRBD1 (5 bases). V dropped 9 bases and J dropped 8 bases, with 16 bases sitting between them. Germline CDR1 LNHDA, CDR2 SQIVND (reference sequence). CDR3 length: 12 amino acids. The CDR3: CASGGAAQGYTF. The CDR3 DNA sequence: TGTGCCAGCGGCGGGGCAGCCCAGGGCTACACCTTC.

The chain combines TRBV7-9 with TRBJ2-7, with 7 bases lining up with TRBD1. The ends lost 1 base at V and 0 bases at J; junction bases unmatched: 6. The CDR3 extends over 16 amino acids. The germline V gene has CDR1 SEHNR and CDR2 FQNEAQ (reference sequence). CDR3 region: CASSLGFQGVSYEQYF. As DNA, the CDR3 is TGTGCCAGCAGCTTAGGGTTCCAGGGGGTCTCCTACGAGCAGTACTTC.

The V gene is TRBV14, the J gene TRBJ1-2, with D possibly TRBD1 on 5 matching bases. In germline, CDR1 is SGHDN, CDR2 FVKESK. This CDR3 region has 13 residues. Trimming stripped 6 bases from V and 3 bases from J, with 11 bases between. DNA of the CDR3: TGTGCCAGCAGAACCACAGGCCACTATGGCTACACCTTC. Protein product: CASRTTGHYGYTF.

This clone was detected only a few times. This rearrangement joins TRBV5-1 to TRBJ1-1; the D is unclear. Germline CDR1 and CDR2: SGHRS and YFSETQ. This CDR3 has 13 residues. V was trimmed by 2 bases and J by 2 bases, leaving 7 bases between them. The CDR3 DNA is TGCGCCAGCAGCTTCGGTAGTAACACTGAAGCTTTCTTT. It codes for CASSFGSNTEAFF. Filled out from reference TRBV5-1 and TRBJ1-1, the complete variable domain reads KAGVTQTPRYLIKTRGQQVTLSCSPISGHRSVSWYQQTPGQGLQFLFEYFSETQRNKGNFPGRFSGRQFSNSRSEMNVSTLELGDSALYLCASSFGSNTEAFFGQGTRLTVV.

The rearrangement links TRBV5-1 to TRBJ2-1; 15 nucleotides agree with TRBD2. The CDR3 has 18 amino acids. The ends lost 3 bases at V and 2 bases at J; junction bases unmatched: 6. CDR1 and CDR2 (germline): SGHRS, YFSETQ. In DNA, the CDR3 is TGCGCCAGCAGCTCGGGACTAGCGGGAGGTAGTGCCTACAATGAGCAGTTCTTC. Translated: CASSSGLAGGSAYNEQFF.

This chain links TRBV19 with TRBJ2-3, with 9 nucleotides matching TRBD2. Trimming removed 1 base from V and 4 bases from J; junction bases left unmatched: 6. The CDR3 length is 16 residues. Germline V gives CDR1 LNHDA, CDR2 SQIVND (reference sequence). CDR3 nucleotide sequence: TGTGCCAGTAGTATAGGGGATAGCGGGGGATCAGATACGCAGTATTTT. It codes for CASSIGDSGGSDTQYF.

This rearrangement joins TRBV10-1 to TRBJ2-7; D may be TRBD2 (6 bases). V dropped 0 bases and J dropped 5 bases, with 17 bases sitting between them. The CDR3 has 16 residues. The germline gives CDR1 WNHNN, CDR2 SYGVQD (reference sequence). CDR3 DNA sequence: TGCGCCAGCAGTGAGTCCCCAGCGGGCGGAGTCGACGAGCAGTACTTC. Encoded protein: CASSESPAGGVDEQYF.

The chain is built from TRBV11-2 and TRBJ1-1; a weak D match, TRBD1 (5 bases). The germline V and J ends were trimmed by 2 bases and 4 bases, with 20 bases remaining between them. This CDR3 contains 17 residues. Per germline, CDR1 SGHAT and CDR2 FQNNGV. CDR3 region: CASSLRQAGGWGTEAFF. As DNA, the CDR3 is TGTGCCAGCAGCTTAAGGCAAGCGGGGGGTTGGGGCACTGAAGCTTTCTTT.

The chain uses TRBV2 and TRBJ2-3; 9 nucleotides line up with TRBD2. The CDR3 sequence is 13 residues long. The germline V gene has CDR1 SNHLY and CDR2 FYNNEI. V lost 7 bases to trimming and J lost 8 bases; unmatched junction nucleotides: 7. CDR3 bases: TGTGCCAGCAAGTCAAGCGGGGGGTCTACGCAGTATTTT. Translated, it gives CASKSSGGSTQYF.

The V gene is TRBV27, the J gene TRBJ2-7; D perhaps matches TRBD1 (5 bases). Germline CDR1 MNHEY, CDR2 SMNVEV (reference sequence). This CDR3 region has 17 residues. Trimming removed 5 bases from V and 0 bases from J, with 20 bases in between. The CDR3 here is CASSRSPGPPSSYEQYF. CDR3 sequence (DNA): TGTGCCAGCAGTCGAAGCCCAGGGCCTCCCAGCTCCTACGAGCAGTACTTC.

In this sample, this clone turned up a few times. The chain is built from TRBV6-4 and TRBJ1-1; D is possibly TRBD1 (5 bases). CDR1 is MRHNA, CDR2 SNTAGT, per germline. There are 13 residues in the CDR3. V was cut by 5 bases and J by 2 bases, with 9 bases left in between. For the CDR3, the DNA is TGTGCCAGCAGTCCACAGGAAAACACTGAAGCTTTCTTT. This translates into CASSPQENTEAFF.

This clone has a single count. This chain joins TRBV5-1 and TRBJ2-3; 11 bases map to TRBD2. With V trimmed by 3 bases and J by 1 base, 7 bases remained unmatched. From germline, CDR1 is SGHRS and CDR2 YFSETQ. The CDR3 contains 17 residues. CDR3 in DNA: TGCGCCAGCAGCTCCCTACCGGGACTAGCGGGCACAGATACGCAGTATTTT. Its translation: CASSSLPGLAGTDTQYF.

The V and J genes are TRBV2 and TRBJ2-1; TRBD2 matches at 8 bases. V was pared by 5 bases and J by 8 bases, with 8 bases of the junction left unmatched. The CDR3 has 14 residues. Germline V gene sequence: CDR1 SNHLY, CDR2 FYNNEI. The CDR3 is CASSSGRIVHEQFF. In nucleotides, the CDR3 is TGTGCCAGCAGTAGCGGGAGAATCGTTCATGAGCAGTTCTTC.

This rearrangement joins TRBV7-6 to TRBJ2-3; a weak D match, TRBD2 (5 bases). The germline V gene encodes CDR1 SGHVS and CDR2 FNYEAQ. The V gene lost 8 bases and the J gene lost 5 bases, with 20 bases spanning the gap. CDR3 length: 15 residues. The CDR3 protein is CASGTLGVGGDTQYF. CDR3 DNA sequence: TGTGCCAGCGGAACATTGGGAGTTGGAGGAGATACGCAGTATTTT. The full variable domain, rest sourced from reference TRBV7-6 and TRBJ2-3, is GAGVSQSPRYKVTKRGQDVALRCDPISGHVSLYWYRQALGQGPEFLTYFNYEAQQDKSGLPNDRFSAERPEGSISTLTIQRTEQRDSAMYRCASGTLGVGGDTQYFGPGTRLTVL.

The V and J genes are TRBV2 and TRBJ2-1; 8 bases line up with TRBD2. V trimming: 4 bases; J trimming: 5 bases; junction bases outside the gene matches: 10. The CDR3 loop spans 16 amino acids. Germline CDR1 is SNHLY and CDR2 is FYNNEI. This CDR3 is CASSVPAGGWDNEQFF. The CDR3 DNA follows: TGTGCCAGCAGTGTCCCCGCGGGGGGCTGGGACAATGAGCAGTTCTTC. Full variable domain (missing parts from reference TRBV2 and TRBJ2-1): EPEVTQTPSHQVTQMGQEVILRCVPISNHLYFYWYRQILGQKVEFLVSFYNNEISEKSEIFDDQFSVERPDGSNFTLKIRSTKLEDSAMYFCASSVPAGGWDNEQFFGPGTRLTVL.